This T cell receptor (beta chain) emerged from a study of blood T cell repertoires in COVID-19. Study-wide context: Acute-phase and convalescent COVID-19 samples originated in the United States, Italy and Spain.

Germline CDR1 SGHVS, CDR2 FNYEAQ. Unmatched junction bases numbered 10, after V lost 1 base and J lost 4 bases. The CDR3 runs 17 residues. In the authors' methods: Estimated nucleated cell counts came from reference gene primer amplification. Repertoires were generated with immunoSEQ multiplex PCR, while TCRdb's copy carries only in-frame clones and drops some. D and trimming come from the DNA, and the V and J calls and clone size come from that table. This repertoire shows under 85,000 clones, about 70% found once; its top ten account for 25% to 30%. This clone has more than one count but fewer than ten.

V and J are TRBV7-6 and TRBJ1-3; TRBD1 matches at 7 bases. This TCR came from a woman aged 80 or over with active or convalescent COVID-19. Sequenced input: peripheral blood. DNA for the CDR3: TGTGCCAGCAGCTTAGGAGGAGGGGGCTTAGCAGGAAACACCATATATTTT. Translating gives CASSLGGGGLAGNTIYF.